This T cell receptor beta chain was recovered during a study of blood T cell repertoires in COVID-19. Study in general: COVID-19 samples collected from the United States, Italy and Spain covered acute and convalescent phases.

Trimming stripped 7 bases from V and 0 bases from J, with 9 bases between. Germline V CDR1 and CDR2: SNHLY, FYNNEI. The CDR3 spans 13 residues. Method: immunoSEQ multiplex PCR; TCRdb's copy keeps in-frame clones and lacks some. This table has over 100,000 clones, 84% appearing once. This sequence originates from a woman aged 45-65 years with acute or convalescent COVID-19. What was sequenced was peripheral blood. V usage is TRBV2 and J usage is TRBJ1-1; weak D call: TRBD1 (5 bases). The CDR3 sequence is CASTRGVNTEAFF. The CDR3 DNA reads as TGTGCCAGCACCCGGGGGGTGAACACTGAAGCTTTCTTT.